This T cell receptor (beta chain) was recovered during a study of blood T cells in healthy people across ages. A J-beta primer mix and a sample-barcoded 5' primer were used in a second PCR of about 7 to 12 cycles. Via MiXCR, TCRdb re-called the 5' RACE reads, giving one row per CDR3 protein. Altogether just under 900,000 distinct CDR3 sequences are present, more than 25% being singletons, with the ten largest covering roughly 17%. The source is a woman over 75 in good health. The sample was blood.

CDR3 nucleotides: TGTGCCAGCAGCGTAGATGGGGGGGGGGAGCTGTTTTTT. It yields the protein CASSVDGGGELFF. The gene calls are TRBV9 and TRBJ2-2; weak D call: TRBD2 (6 bases). Germline values: CDR1 SGDLS, CDR2 YYNGEE. There are 13 residues in the CDR3. V was clipped by 0 bases and J by 8 bases, with 8 bases between them.